This TCR beta chain was profiled in a study of T cell responses to AZD1222 COVID-19 vaccine. Study-level background: Second doses were pooled across both intervals (about 4 or about 12 weeks).

Germline V gene data show CDR1 as MDHEN and CDR2 as SYDVKM. V lost 3 bases, J lost 6 bases, and 7 bases stayed unmatched. The CDR3 has 14 amino acids. Some clones are missing from TCRdb's copy, which holds only in-frame ones; the method was immunoSEQ multiplex PCR. Here the sample spans roughly 100,000 clones, roughly 86% being singletons. This clone was detected once. J is TRBJ2-7 and V is TRBV28; 8 bases match TRBD1. Sequencing was performed on peripheral blood, taken on day 0 of AZD1222 vaccination. The origin of this receptor is an adult in good health. The CDR3 protein is CASSFHRGSSEQYF. For the CDR3, the DNA is TGTGCCAGCAGTTTCCACAGGGGGTCAAGCGAGCAGTACTTC.